This T cell receptor (beta chain) was sequenced in a study of shared clonotypes between healthy human individuals. Of note for this clone: Antigen: not known.

Using immunoSEQ multiplex PCR, the repertoire was profiled, and TCRdb retains in-frame clones only, with some absent. The sample gives some 1,400,000 clones, roughly 96% of which show up once; about 1.2% is in the top ten. Whole-study findings and limits: Non-shared clonotypes displayed generation probabilities falling below those of clonotypes present in all four donors. Shared across several donors were approximately 5% of the naive CD4 clonotypes.

The receptor's source is a man aged 30 to 45 in good health. Material for sequencing was naive CD4+ T cells sorted from blood. Documented subset: CD45RA+ positively selected.

The CDR3 DNA reads as TGTGCCATCAGCAGAGGGGATCGGGACTACAATGAGCAGTTCTTC. It codes for CAISRGDRDYNEQFF. The chain is built from TRBV10-3 and TRBJ2-1; D might be TRBD1 or TRBD2, each matching 5 bases. V was trimmed by 6 bases and J by 3 bases, leaving 15 bases between them. The germline V gene encodes CDR1 ENHRY and CDR2 SYGVKD. The CDR3 spans 15 residues.